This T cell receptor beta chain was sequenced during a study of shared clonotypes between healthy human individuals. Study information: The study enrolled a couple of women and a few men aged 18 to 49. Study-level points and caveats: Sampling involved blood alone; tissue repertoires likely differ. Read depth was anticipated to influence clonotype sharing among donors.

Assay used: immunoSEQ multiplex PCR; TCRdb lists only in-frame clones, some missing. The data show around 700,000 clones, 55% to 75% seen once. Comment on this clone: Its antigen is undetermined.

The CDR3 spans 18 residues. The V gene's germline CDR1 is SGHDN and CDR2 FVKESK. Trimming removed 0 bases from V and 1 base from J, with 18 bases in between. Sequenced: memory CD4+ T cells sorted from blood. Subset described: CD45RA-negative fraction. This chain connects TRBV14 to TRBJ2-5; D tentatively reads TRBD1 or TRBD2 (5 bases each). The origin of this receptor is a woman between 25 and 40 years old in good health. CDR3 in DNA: TGTGCCAGCAGCCAAGAATGGGGTGAGGGGCCCCTCCAAGAGACCCAGTACTTC. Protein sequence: CASSQEWGEGPLQETQYF.